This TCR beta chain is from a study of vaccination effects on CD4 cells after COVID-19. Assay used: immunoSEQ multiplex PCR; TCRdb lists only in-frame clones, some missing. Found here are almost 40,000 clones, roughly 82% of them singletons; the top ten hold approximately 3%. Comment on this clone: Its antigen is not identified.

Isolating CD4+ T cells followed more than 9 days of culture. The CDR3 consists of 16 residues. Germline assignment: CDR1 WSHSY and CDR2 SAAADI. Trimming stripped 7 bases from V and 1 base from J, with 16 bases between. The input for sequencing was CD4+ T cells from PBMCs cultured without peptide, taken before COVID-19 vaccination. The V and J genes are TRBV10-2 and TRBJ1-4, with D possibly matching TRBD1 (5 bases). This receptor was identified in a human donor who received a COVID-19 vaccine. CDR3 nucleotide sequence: TGCGCCAGCATCGACAGAAAGAGTAGAACTAATGAAAAACTGTTTTTT. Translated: CASIDRKSRTNEKLFF.